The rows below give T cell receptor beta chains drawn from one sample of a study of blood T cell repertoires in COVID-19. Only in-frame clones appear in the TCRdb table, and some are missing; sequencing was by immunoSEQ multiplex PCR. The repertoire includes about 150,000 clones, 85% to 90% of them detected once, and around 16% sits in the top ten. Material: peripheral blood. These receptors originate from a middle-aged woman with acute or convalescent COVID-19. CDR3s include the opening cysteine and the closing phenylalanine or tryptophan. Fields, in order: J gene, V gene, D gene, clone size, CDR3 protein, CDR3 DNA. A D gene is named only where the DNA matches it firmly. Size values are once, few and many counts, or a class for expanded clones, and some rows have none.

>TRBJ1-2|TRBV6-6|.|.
CASTVNYGYTF
TGTGCCAGCACCGTTAACTATGGCTACACCTTC
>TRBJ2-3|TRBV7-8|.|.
CASSLMVARGVGTDTQYF
TGTGCCAGCAGCTTGATGGTGGCGAGAGGCGTTGGCACAGATACGCAGTATTTT
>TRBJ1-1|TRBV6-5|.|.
CASRSPDTLNTEAFF
TGTGCCAGCAGATCCCCGGACACCTTGAACACTGAAGCTTTCTTT
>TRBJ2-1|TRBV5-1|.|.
CASSFGPRQSSYNEQFF
TGCGCCAGCAGCTTTGGGCCGCGACAGAGTTCCTACAATGAGCAGTTCTTC
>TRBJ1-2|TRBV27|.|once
CASSFRGANGYTF
TGTGCCAGCAGTTTTAGGGGCGCTAATGGCTACACCTTC
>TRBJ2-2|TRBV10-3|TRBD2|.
CAISPGLAGGKAFNANTGELFF
TGTGCCATCAGTCCGGGACTAGCGGGTGGTAAGGCCTTCAACGCGAACACCGGGGAGCTGTTTTTT
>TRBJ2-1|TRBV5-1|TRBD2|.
CASSPPRAGTSGDNEQFF
TGCGCCAGCAGCCCGCCAAGGGCCGGGACTAGCGGGGACAATGAGCAGTTCTTC
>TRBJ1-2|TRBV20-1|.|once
CSAHQAGYTF
TGCAGTGCGCACCAAGCTGGCTACACCTTC
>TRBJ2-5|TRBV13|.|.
CASSLTGTQETQYF
TGTGCCAGCAGCTTAACAGGAACCCAAGAGACCCAGTACTTC
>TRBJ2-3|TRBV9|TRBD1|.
CASSNSGTAAGTLPGTSTDTQYF
TGTGCCAGCAGCAACTCCGGGACAGCGGCTGGAACGCTCCCTGGAACTAGCACAGATACGCAGTATTTT
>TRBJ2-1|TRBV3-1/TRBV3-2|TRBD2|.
CASSQGSGRATNEQFF
TGTGCCAGCAGCCAAGGTAGCGGGAGGGCCACCAATGAGCAGTTCTTC
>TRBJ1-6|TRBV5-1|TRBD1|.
CASSLGQGADSPLHF
TGCGCCAGCAGCTTGGGACAGGGGGCGGATTCACCCCTCCACTTT
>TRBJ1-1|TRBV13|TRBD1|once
CASSVGQPNTEAFF
TGTGCCAGCAGCGTGGGACAGCCGAACACTGAAGCTTTCTTT
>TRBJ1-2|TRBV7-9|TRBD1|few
CASSLSPGGSYGYTF
TGTGCCAGCAGCTTGTCGCCAGGGGGTAGCTATGGCTACACCTTC
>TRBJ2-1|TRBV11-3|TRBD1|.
CASSQGQAFPGSYNEQFF
TGTGCCAGCAGCCAGGGACAGGCCTTTCCCGGTTCCTACAATGAGCAGTTCTTC
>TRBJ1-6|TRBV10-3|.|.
CAISLQGRNSPLHF
TGTGCCATCTCCCTTCAGGGAAGGAATTCACCCCTCCACTTT
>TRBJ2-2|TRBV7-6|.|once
CASSPDYPGELFF
TGTGCCAGCAGCCCGGACTATCCCGGGGAGCTGTTTTTT
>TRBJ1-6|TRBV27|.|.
CASSFGQKNSPLHF
TGTGCCAGCAGTTTCGGACAGAAAAATTCACCCCTCCACTTT
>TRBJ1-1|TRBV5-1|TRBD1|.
CASSTPQGANTEAFF
TGCGCCAGCAGCACGCCACAGGGGGCGAACACTGAAGCTTTCTTT
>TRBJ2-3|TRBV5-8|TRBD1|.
CASSFRDRVHSSTDTQYF
TGTGCCAGCAGCTTCCGGGACAGGGTACATTCTAGCACAGATACGCAGTATTTT
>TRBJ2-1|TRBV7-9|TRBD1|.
CASSLSGSLGTGHNEQFF
TGTGCCAGCAGCTTAAGCGGGTCCCTCGGGACAGGACACAATGAGCAGTTCTTC
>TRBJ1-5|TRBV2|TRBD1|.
CASRGTGNQPQHF
TGTGCCAGCAGAGGGACAGGGAATCAGCCCCAGCATTTT
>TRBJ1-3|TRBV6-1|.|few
CASSESVGSSGNTIYF
TGTGCCAGCAGTGAATCGGTGGGGAGCTCTGGAAACACCATATATTTT
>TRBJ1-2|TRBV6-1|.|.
CASSEYRVSWGYTF
TGTGCCAGCAGTGAATACAGGGTGTCTTGGGGCTACACCTTC
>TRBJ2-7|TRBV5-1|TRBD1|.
CASRTGQGYEQYF
TGCGCCAGCAGAACGGGACAGGGATACGAGCAGTACTTC
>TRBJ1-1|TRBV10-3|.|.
CAISDRGNTEAFF
TGTGCCATCAGTGATCGGGGGAACACTGAAGCTTTCTTT
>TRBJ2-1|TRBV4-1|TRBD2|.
CASSRQPSTSGSSNEQFF
TGCGCCAGCAGCCGACAGCCCTCGACTAGCGGGAGCTCCAATGAGCAGTTCTTC
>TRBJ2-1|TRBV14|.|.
CASSPLQDVNEQFF
TGTGCCAGCAGCCCCCTACAGGACGTCAATGAGCAGTTCTTC
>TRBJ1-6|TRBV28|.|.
CASVSTGSPLHF
TGTGCCAGCGTCTCGACAGGCTCACCCCTCCACTTT
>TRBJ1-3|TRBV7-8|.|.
CASSLASWSSGNTIYF
TGTGCCAGCAGCTTAGCCTCATGGAGCTCTGGAAACACCATATATTTT
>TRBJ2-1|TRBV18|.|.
CASSPLLGPQGNEQFF
TGTGCCAGCTCACCACTCCTGGGGCCCCAGGGTAATGAGCAGTTCTTC
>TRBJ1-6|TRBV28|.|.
CASSLKWGSPLHF
TGTGCCAGCAGTTTAAAGTGGGGCTCACCCCTCCACTTT
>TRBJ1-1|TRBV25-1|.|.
CASSQGLGTEAFF
TGTGCCAGTTCACAGGGTCTGGGCACTGAAGCTTTCTTT
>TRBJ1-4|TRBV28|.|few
CASSPYVNEKLFF
TGTGCCAGCAGTCCCTATGTTAATGAAAAACTGTTTTTT
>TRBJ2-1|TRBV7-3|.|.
CASSRADNEQFF
TGTGCCAGCAGCCGTGCGGACAATGAGCAGTTCTTC
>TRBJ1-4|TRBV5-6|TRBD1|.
CASSLRTGGEKLFF
TGTGCCAGCAGCTTGAGGACAGGGGGAGAAAAACTGTTTTTT
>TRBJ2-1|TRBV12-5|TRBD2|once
CASGLVGTTVYNEQFF
TGTGCTAGTGGTTTGGTAGGGACTACTGTCTACAATGAGCAGTTCTTC
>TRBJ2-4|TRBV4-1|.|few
CASSQEIGRREDKNIQYF
TGCGCCAGCAGCCAAGAAATAGGTCGCAGGGAAGACAAAAACATTCAGTACTTC
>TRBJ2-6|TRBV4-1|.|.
CASSQDRSGANVLTF
TGCGCCAGCAGCCAAGATCGCTCTGGGGCCAACGTCCTGACTTTC
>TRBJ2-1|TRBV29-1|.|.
CSVEDQGGSYNEQFF
TGCAGCGTTGAAGATCAGGGGGGTTCTTACAATGAGCAGTTCTTC
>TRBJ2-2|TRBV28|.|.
CASSLNRQPVTGELFF
TGTGCCAGCAGTTTAAATCGACAGCCCGTCACCGGGGAGCTGTTTTTT
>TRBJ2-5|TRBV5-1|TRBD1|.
CASRSGTGVETQYF
TGCGCCAGCAGAAGTGGGACAGGGGTGGAGACCCAGTACTTC
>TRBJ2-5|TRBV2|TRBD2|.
CASSYTGGGVETQYF
TGTGCCAGCAGCTACACGGGGGGGGGCGTAGAGACCCAGTACTTC
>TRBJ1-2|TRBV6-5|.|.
CASSFRTNYGYTF
TGTGCCAGCAGTTTCCGTACTAACTATGGCTACACCTTC
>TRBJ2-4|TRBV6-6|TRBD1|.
CASIRQGAGEVILAKNIQYF
TGTGCCAGCATTCGACAGGGGGCTGGGGAGGTAATATTGGCCAAAAACATTCAGTACTTC
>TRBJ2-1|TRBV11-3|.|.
CASSPARGYNEQFF
TGTGCCAGCAGCCCAGCAAGGGGATACAATGAGCAGTTCTTC
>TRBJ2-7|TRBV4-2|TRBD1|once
CASSQDFWTGAYEQYF
TGTGCCAGCAGCCAAGATTTCTGGACAGGGGCTTACGAGCAGTACTTC
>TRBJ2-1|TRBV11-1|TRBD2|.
CASSAPTSGGTNEQFF
TGTGCCAGCAGCGCGCCAACTAGCGGGGGGACCAATGAGCAGTTCTTC
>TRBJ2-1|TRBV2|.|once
CASSTTSLYNEQFF
TGTGCCAGCAGTACAACTAGTCTCTACAATGAGCAGTTCTTC
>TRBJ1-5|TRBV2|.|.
CASSEGNSNQPQHF
TGTGCCAGCAGTGAAGGTAATAGCAATCAGCCCCAGCATTTT
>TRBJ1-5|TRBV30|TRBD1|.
CAWGQGSGQPQHF
TGTGCCTGGGGACAGGGAAGCGGTCAGCCCCAGCATTTT
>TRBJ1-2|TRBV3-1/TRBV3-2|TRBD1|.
CASSLGTGGYGYTF
TGTGCCAGCAGCCTAGGGACAGGGGGGTATGGCTACACCTTC